This entry features one TCR beta chain sequence. No antigen is known for it. Naive CD8 cells lacked CD45RO and underwent positive selection for CCR7, leaving out terminally differentiated effector memory CD45RA+ cells. Only Caucasian adults living in Nashville, Tennessee served as donors. This entry is derived from a study of shared clonotypes between healthy human individuals. General study points: Memory subsets generally showed lower estimated richness than naive subsets.

Sequencing was at deep level. Under the authors' procedure: ImmunoSEQ only sent back junction sequences with no quality scores, so filtering was done differently. Clones were read by immunoSEQ multiplex PCR, and TCRdb kept only the in-frame ones, dropping some. Clone size and V and J calls were adopted from that table, with D and trimming inferred from the DNA. This table holds millions of clones, 85% to 95% found once. Germline V CDR1 and CDR2: MNHEY, SMNVEV (reference sequence). The length of the CDR3 is 14 residues. V was cut by 6 bases and J by 5 bases, with 13 bases left in between. The receptor was derived from a man between 18 and 35 years old in good health. V and J are TRBV27 and TRBJ2-2; D is ambiguous. Specimen: naive CD8+ T cells sorted from blood. The CDR3, as DNA: TGTGCCAGCAGCCAATACGAGTTGACCGGGGAGCTGTTTTTT. Amino acid sequence: CASSQYELTGELFF.